This TCR beta chain is drawn from a study of CD8 T cells in ankylosing spondylitis. Study-level points and caveats: Some of the motif variants had earlier been found in reactive arthritis patients' fluid and blood. In peripheral blood, disease-linked CD8+ clones occurred at relatively low frequencies. Matched ankylosing spondylitis synovial fluid reportedly contained a significantly enriched population of disease-linked clones. Characteristic of ankylosing spondylitis blood, it appeared, was a TCR beta motif comprising about eight highly homologous variants.

Many counts were recorded for this clonotype. Antigen unknown. TCRdb re-derived calls from the 5' RACE reads in MiXCR, one entry per CDR3 protein. The sample includes about 89,000 distinct CDR3 sequences, 27% of them seen just once. The germline V gene encodes CDR1 MNHEY and CDR2 SVGAGI. This CDR3 is built from 14 residues. Trimming removed 0 bases from V and 4 bases from J, with 10 bases in between. This clonotype was obtained from a male donor with ankylosing spondylitis or in good health (not recorded which). Sequenced material: blood, either unsorted or a sorted T cell fraction (not recorded which). The chain carries TRBV6-5 and TRBJ2-7; D is perhaps TRBD1 (6 bases). CDR3 sequence: CASSYSGQQYEQYF. The CDR3 coding sequence is TGTGCCAGCAGTTACTCGGGACAACAATACGAGCAGTACTTC.